This T cell receptor (beta chain) was sequenced for a study of regulatory T cells in long-lasting Graves disease. Time point indicated: newly diagnosed GD, antithyroid drugs for less than 3 months. The authors made the TCR library using RNA they extracted from PBMCs. V was shortened by 4 bases and J by 7 bases, with 17 bases between the two germline ends. CDR3 length: 15 amino acids. The V gene's germline CDR1 is LGHNA and CDR2 YSLEER. Assembly of TCR beta libraries relied on iRepertoire HTBI primers together with Arm-PCR of CDR3 regions. TCRdb recomputed calls from the multiplex PCR reads with MiXCR, one row per CDR3 protein. Counted here are hundreds of thousands of distinct CDR3 sequences, 16% occurring once; the ten biggest clones make up 25% to 30%. This clonotype was found a few times. This sample also appeared in a second study, on T cells in Graves' hyperthyroidism and ophthalmopathy.

This specimen was peripheral blood mononuclear cells (PBMCs), taken at new diagnosis, from a patient treated with antithyroid drugs. This chain uses TRBV4-3 with TRBJ2-1, with a tentative D call TRBD2 (5 bases). The receptor's source is a middle-aged man with Graves disease. The CDR3 DNA sequence: TGCGCCAGCAGCCCCCAGGCGGGCCCCTGGAATGAGCAGTTCTTC. This encodes CASSPQAGPWNEQFF.